This TCR beta chain was observed in a study of CD8+CD57+ T cells in acquired aplastic anemia. Study as a whole: Isolated CD4+ and CD8+ cells, once sorted, yielded DNA averaging around 3 ug. CD4+ cell libraries from healthy donors averaged about 11 million reads. Study-wide findings and caveats: Patients had twenty-nine CD8+ CDR3 sequences in common with controls (the shared set). Patients were compared with controls for CD8+ Simpson's diversity, and no significant difference emerged.

Germline V gives CDR1 SEHNR, CDR2 FQNEAQ (reference sequence). This CDR3 is 15 amino acids long. V shed 1 base and J shed 0 bases, with 9 bases lying between them. This clonotype was counted many times. Antigen specificity is unknown. Researchers used genomic DNA as the template to profile TCR beta VDJ and CDR3. TCRdb redid the calling of the reads with MiXCR, one entry per CDR3 protein. The sample contains about 220,000 distinct CDR3 sequences, roughly 33% of which appear only once. Sequencing was carried out using sorted CD4+, CD8+, or CD8+CD57+ T cells (not recorded which) from PBMCs. This chain joins TRBV7-9 and TRBJ1-2; tentatively, D is TRBD1 (5 bases). The source is a human donor in good health, serving as a control. The CDR3 nucleotides are TGTGCCAGCAGCTTAGGGGGACGGTCTAACTATGGCTACACCTTC. It encodes CASSLGGRSNYGYTF.